The 32 T cell receptor beta chains below come from one sample, sequenced in a study of blood T cell repertoires in COVID-19. Sequencing used immunoSEQ multiplex PCR; TCRdb keeps in-frame clones, though not all of them. The sample carries some 180,000 clones, roughly 85% recorded once. The sequencing sample was made of peripheral blood. These receptors were taken from a woman aged 55-70 years with acute or convalescent COVID-19.

The chain employs TRBV5-4 and TRBJ2-2, with D uncertain. In germline, CDR1 is SGHNT, CDR2 YYREEE (reference sequence). V was trimmed by 1 base and J by 4 bases, leaving 11 bases between them. This CDR3 region has 15 residues. The CDR3 region is CASSLYLTGTGELFF. In DNA, the CDR3 is TGTGCCAGCAGCTTGTACCTAACTGGCACCGGGGAGCTGTTTTTT.

The rearrangement joins TRBV2 to TRBJ1-6; D remains unclear. Germline V gene data show CDR1 as SNHLY and CDR2 as FYNNEI. V dropped 6 bases and J dropped 12 bases, with 12 bases sitting between them. The CDR3 runs 12 residues. This CDR3 reads CASSAALGPLHF. CDR3 nucleotides: TGTGCCAGCAGCGCTGCACTTGGACCCCTCCACTTT. The full variable domain, in which reference TRBV2 and TRBJ1-6 provide the parts outside the CDR3, is EPEVTQTPSHQVTQMGQEVILRCVPISNHLYFYWYRQILGQKVEFLVSFYNNEISEKSEIFDDQFSVERPDGSNFTLKIRSTKLEDSAMYFCASSAALGPLHFGNGTRLTVT.

The chain combines TRBV5-4 with TRBJ1-2; D possibly corresponds to TRBD1 (5 bases). V was shortened by 4 bases and J by 2 bases, with 12 bases between the two germline ends. This CDR3 contains 14 residues. CDR1 is SGHNT, CDR2 YYREEE, per germline (reference sequence). The CDR3 DNA follows: TGTGCCAGCAGCCCGGACACCAAAAACTATGGCTACACCTTC. Translating it yields CASSPDTKNYGYTF.

This clone was counted once. This rearrangement joins TRBV6-5 to TRBJ1-5; D is possibly TRBD1 (5 bases). Looked up from germline, CDR1 is MNHEY and CDR2 is SVGAGI. The CDR3 is 16 amino acids. Trimming shortened V by 5 bases and J by 0 bases, and 14 bases separated the two germline ends. CDR3 protein: CASSHYRDYSNQPQHF. CDR3 nucleotides: TGTGCCAGCAGTCACTACCGGGACTATAGCAATCAGCCCCAGCATTTT.

The rearrangement uses TRBV5-4 and TRBJ1-6; D call uncertain. Germline CDR1 and CDR2: SGHNT and YYREEE (reference sequence). V lost 0 bases and J lost 6, with 7 bases in between. The CDR3 contains 14 residues. The CDR3 DNA is TGTGCCAGCAGCTTGGGACTTTCTAATTCACCCCTCCACTTT. Amino acids: CASSLGLSNSPLHF.

CDR3 sequence: CASSEGGRGSQPQHF. CDR3 DNA: TGTGCCAGCAGTGAAGGGGGTAGGGGTAGTCAGCCCCAGCATTTT. V gene TRBV2 combines with J gene TRBJ1-5; perhaps TRBD1 as D (5 bases). Deletions cut 1 base from V and 6 bases from J, with 13 bases between. This CDR3 is built from 15 residues. CDR1 and CDR2 from the germline V gene are SNHLY and FYNNEI. Full variable domain (missing parts from reference TRBV2 and TRBJ1-5): EPEVTQTPSHQVTQMGQEVILRCVPISNHLYFYWYRQILGQKVEFLVSFYNNEISEKSEIFDDQFSVERPDGSNFTLKIRSTKLEDSAMYFCASSEGGRGSQPQHFGDGTRLSIL.

This clone was counted a single time. The V call is TRBV11-2, the J call TRBJ2-2, with TRBD1 matching over 7 bases. This CDR3 region has 17 residues. Germline V gene lookup returns CDR1 SGHAT and CDR2 FQNNGV. J gave up 0 bases and V 0 bases, and 4 bases lay outside the gene matches. The CDR3 sequence is CASSLEVTGTNTGELFF. In DNA form, the CDR3 reads TGTGCCAGCAGCTTAGAGGTGACAGGGACGAACACCGGGGAGCTGTTTTTT.

The chain recombines TRBV28 with TRBJ1-2; 11 bases are shared with TRBD1. CDR1 and CDR2 (germline): MDHEN, SYDVKM. The CDR3 is 19 amino acids. V lost 4 bases to trimming and J lost 3 bases; unmatched junction nucleotides: 16. In nucleotides, the CDR3 is TGTGCCAGCAGTTCCGTCCAGGTTCCGGGGACAGGGGGTGACTATGGCTACACCTTC. This encodes CASSSVQVPGTGGDYGYTF.

Only a few counts were recorded for this clone. The V and J genes are TRBV10-2 and TRBJ1-6, with TRBD1 matching 9 bases. CDR3 length equals 16 residues. CDR1 is WSHSY and CDR2 is SAAADI in the germline V gene. With 3 bases clipped from V and 4 bases from J, the junction kept 4 bases outside the gene matches. This chain's CDR3 is CASSEGDRVYNSPLHF. In DNA, the CDR3 is TGCGCCAGCAGTGAAGGGGACAGGGTTTATAATTCACCCCTCCACTTT.

The gene calls are TRBV11-2 and TRBJ2-2, with D possibly matching TRBD2 (5 bases). This CDR3 comprises 15 residues. From germline, CDR1 is SGHAT and CDR2 FQNNGV. V was trimmed by 2 bases and J by 3 bases, leaving 10 bases between them. CDR3 DNA: TGTGCCAGCAGCTTATTGGCTAGCCACACCGGGGAGCTGTTTTTT. It codes for CASSLLASHTGELFF.

The rearrangement uses TRBV12-3 or TRBV12-4 and TRBJ1-1; D is possibly TRBD1 (5 bases). The V end was cut by 7 bases, the J end by 5 bases, with 11 bases between. This CDR3 spans 12 amino acids. Here the CDR3 reads CASTAGWTEAFF. CDR3 bases: TGTGCCAGCACTGCAGGGTGGACTGAAGCTTTCTTT.

The chain recombines TRBV24-1 with TRBJ2-3, with 7 bases identical to TRBD1. The germline V gene has CDR1 KGHDR and CDR2 SFDVKD. CDR3 length equals 15 residues. Losses at the gene ends were 4 bases for V and 4 bases for J; bases not matched to a gene: 7. CDR3 amino acids: CATSEMTGSADTQYF. DNA for the CDR3: TGTGCCACCAGTGAAATGACAGGGTCAGCAGATACGCAGTATTTT.

The rearrangement uses TRBV12-2 and TRBJ1-4. TRBV12-2 is labeled a pseudogene. This CDR3 is built from 16 residues. The CDR3 DNA reads as TGTGCAAGTCGCTTAGCGCGGAGTGTAACTAATGAAAAACTGTTTTTT. Its protein product is CASRLARSVTNEKLFF.

The genes are TRBV19 and TRBJ1-5; 8 nucleotides align to TRBD1. V lost 1 base and J lost 4; bases outside the gene matches: 3. Germline V CDR1 and CDR2: LNHDA, SQIVND (reference sequence). There are 15 residues in the CDR3. For the CDR3, the DNA is TGTGCCAGTAGTATAGGGGGGACAGGAAATCAGCCCCAGCATTTT. Translating gives CASSIGGTGNQPQHF.

The chain is built from TRBV6-1 and TRBJ1-1; TRBD1 matches at 10 bases. J was trimmed by 4 bases and V by 1 base; bases with no gene match: 6. CDR3 length: 16 residues. Germline V CDR1 and CDR2: MNHNS, SASEGT. The CDR3 reads CASSEVGTGVGTEAFF. The DNA for the CDR3 is TGTGCCAGCAGTGAAGTGGGGACAGGGGTCGGCACTGAAGCTTTCTTT.

The chain is built from TRBV5-1 and TRBJ2-1; the match to TRBD1 covers 8 bases. This CDR3 contains 16 residues. The V segment lost 3 bases and the J segment 5 bases; nucleotides outside the gene matches: 10. Germline CDR1 SGHRS, CDR2 YFSETQ. The CDR3 is CASSSIPGQGHNEQFF. In DNA, the CDR3 is TGCGCCAGCAGCTCCATACCCGGACAGGGCCACAATGAGCAGTTCTTC.

V gene TRBV7-8 combines with J gene TRBJ1-6, with a possible D match to TRBD1 (6 bases). CDR3 length equals 15 residues. Deletions cut 2 bases from V and 10 bases from J, with 15 bases between. CDR1 and CDR2 from the germline V gene are SGHVS and FQNEAQ. In nucleotides, the CDR3 is TGTGCCAGCAGCTTAACGACAGGAGCAAACTCACCCCTCCACTTT. This gives the protein CASSLTTGANSPLHF.

Here the CDR3 reads CASSQDESLLHF. The CDR3 region has the DNA TGTGCCAGCAGCCAAGATGAGAGTCTCCTCCACTTT. V and J are TRBV3-1 (or the pseudogene TRBV3-2) and TRBJ1-6; D uncertain. V was pared by 0 bases and J by 15 bases, with 9 bases between. The CDR3 totals 12 residues. CDR1 LGHDT and CDR2 YNNKEL come from the germline V gene (reference sequence).

V gene TRBV3-1 (or the pseudogene TRBV3-2) combines with J gene TRBJ1-2; TRBD1 is a possible D gene (6 bases). Germline CDR1 is LGHDT and CDR2 is YNNKEL (reference sequence). This CDR3 region has 15 residues. V was pared by 8 bases and J by 3 bases, with 19 bases between. CDR3 region: CASHQRGGLDYGYTF. The CDR3 bases are TGTGCCAGCCACCAAAGGGGGGGATTGGACTATGGCTACACCTTC.

The chain couples TRBV18 to TRBJ1-1; D ambiguous. Trimming took 4 bases from V and 2 from J, leaving 14 bases between them. Germline lookup yields CDR1 KGHSH and CDR2 LQKENI. This CDR3 has 15 residues. The CDR3 region is CASSQWAELNTEAFF. The CDR3 coding sequence is TGTGCCAGCTCACAATGGGCAGAGCTCAACACTGAAGCTTTCTTT.

This rearrangement joins TRBV12-3 or TRBV12-4 to TRBJ2-7; a weak D match, TRBD1 (5 bases). The CDR3 sequence is 13 residues long. With 6 bases removed from V and 2 bases from J, the gap between germline ends came to 11 bases. The DNA for the CDR3 is TGTGCCAGCAGCTCTCAGGGCCCCTACGAGCAGTACTTC. Translated, it gives CASSSQGPYEQYF.

The CDR3 loop reads CSASSVSNQPQHF. CDR3 DNA: TGCAGTGCTAGTTCCGTAAGCAATCAGCCCCAGCATTTT. J is TRBJ1-5 and V is TRBV20-1; D gene ambiguous. This CDR3 has 13 residues. The germline gives CDR1 DFQATT, CDR2 SNEGSKA (reference sequence). Between the trimmed V and J ends, which lost 3 bases and 1 base, there was a span of 7 bases.

CDR3 nucleotide sequence: TGTGCCAGTACCCTAAGCGGGGGGGTGAACACTGAAGCTTTCTTT. It translates to CASTLSGGVNTEAFF. This chain uses TRBV19 with TRBJ1-1; maybe TRBD1 (5 bases). Trimming cost V 7 bases and J 0 bases, with 15 bases left between them. This CDR3 is built from 15 residues. Germline-derived CDR1 and CDR2 are LNHDA and SQIVND (reference sequence).

The rearrangement joins TRBV5-1 to TRBJ2-5, with 14 nucleotides matching TRBD2. From germline, CDR1 is SGHRS and CDR2 YFSETQ. J was trimmed by 2 bases and V by 4 bases; bases with no gene match: 7. The CDR3 length is 17 residues. CDR3 amino acids: CASSPLTSGRAQETQYF. As DNA, the CDR3 is TGCGCCAGCAGCCCCCTGACTAGCGGGAGGGCACAAGAGACCCAGTACTTC. The whole variable domain, filled in from reference TRBV5-1 and TRBJ2-5, reads KAGVTQTPRYLIKTRGQQVTLSCSPISGHRSVSWYQQTPGQGLQFLFEYFSETQRNKGNFPGRFSGRQFSNSRSEMNVSTLELGDSALYLCASSPLTSGRAQETQYFGPGTRLLVL.

The V and J genes are TRBV19 and TRBJ1-6; 10 positions match TRBD1. With V trimmed by 6 bases and J by 8 bases, 7 bases remained unmatched. The CDR3 contains 15 residues. In germline, CDR1 is LNHDA, CDR2 SQIVND (reference sequence). The CDR3, as DNA: TGTGCCAGTAGAAAGACTGGACAGGGGGATTCACCCCTCCACTTT. Protein: CASRKTGQGDSPLHF.

This chain links TRBV19 with TRBJ2-7; unclear D gene. This CDR3 has 13 amino acids. V was pared by 4 bases and J by 3 bases, with 10 bases between. The V gene's germline CDR1 is LNHDA and CDR2 SQIVND (reference sequence). The CDR3 reads CASSTPTLYEQYF. Here the CDR3 DNA reads TGTGCCAGTAGTACCCCGACTCTCTACGAGCAGTACTTC.

The chain links TRBV7-9 to TRBJ2-7; D perhaps matches TRBD1 (5 bases). The CDR3 runs to 14 residues. Germline V CDR1 and CDR2: SEHNR, FQNEAQ (reference sequence). Trimming took 5 bases from V and 2 from J, leaving 13 bases between them. Here the CDR3 reads CASSPRARPYEQYF. CDR3 in DNA: TGTGCCAGCAGCCCCAGGGCTCGCCCCTACGAGCAGTACTTC.

J is TRBJ1-6 and V is TRBV4-2, with D maybe TRBD1 (6 bases). V was shortened by 1 base and J by 4 bases, with 23 bases between the two germline ends. The CDR3 covers 20 residues. The germline CDR1 and CDR2 sequences are LGHNA and YNFKEQ. This chain's CDR3 is CASSQGPGTPRGTYNSPLHF. In DNA, the CDR3 is TGTGCCAGCAGCCAAGGTCCCGGGACACCCAGAGGGACATATAATTCACCCCTCCACTTT.

V and J are TRBV7-3 and TRBJ1-1; 8 bases are shared with TRBD1. V trimming: 2 bases; J trimming: 4 bases; junction bases outside the gene matches: 6. The CDR3 is 15 amino acids. In germline, CDR1 is SGHTA, CDR2 FQGTGA. CDR3 sequence reads: CASSLSATGATEAFF. The DNA for the CDR3 is TGTGCCAGCAGCTTATCCGCGACAGGGGCCACTGAAGCTTTCTTT.

The rearrangement joins TRBV19 to TRBJ1-1; D might be TRBD1 (6 bases). The CDR3 sequence is 14 residues long. Germline-derived CDR1 and CDR2 are LNHDA and SQIVND (reference sequence). V dropped 7 bases and J dropped 0 bases, with 12 bases sitting between them. CDR3 loop: CASTLTGMNTEAFF. CDR3 nucleotides: TGTGCCAGTACCCTCACAGGGATGAACACTGAAGCTTTCTTT.

This chain joins TRBV19 and TRBJ1-2; 7 positions agree with TRBD1. J gave up 0 bases and V 3 bases, and 7 bases lay outside the gene matches. Germline values: CDR1 LNHDA, CDR2 SQIVND (reference sequence). The CDR3 is 16 amino acids. CDR3 sequence (DNA): TGTGCCAGTAGTATTCTCTCGGGACAGCCTAACTATGGCTACACCTTC. Amino acid sequence: CASSILSGQPNYGYTF.

This clone appeared a single time. This chain joins TRBV19 and TRBJ2-3, with 12 nucleotides matching TRBD2. V lost 3 bases to trimming and J lost 1 base; unmatched junction nucleotides: 14. Germline V lookup: CDR1 LNHDA, CDR2 SQIVND (reference sequence). CDR3 length: 20 residues. As DNA, the CDR3 is TGTGCCAGTAGTATGAAGGCTAGCGGGAGGGCCGTCCGGGGCACAGATACGCAGTATTTT. It is translated as CASSMKASGRAVRGTDTQYF.